This TCR beta chain was obtained from a study of shared clonotypes between healthy human individuals. Trimming pared 3 bases from V and 11 bases from J, leaving 13 bases between. The CDR3 is made up of 12 amino acids. In germline, CDR1 is SGHAT, CDR2 FQNNGV. Findings of the study overall: Researchers found naive subsets generally carried larger estimated richness than memory subsets.

In the case of this clone: The antigen is undetermined.

In the original processing: For the immunoSEQ data, sequences were junction-only without quality scores, so filtering differed. Data came from immunoSEQ multiplex PCR; TCRdb stores just in-frame clones and leaves some out. The DNA was the basis for D and trimming; V, J and clone size are from that table. The sample has 400,000 or so clones, just over 95% seen once. The material sequenced was memory CD8+ T cells sorted from blood. Regarding subset: CD45RO+ cells pooled with CCR7-negative TemRA cells. The chain couples TRBV11-2 to TRBJ1-1; maybe TRBD1 (5 bases). The sequence came from a man aged 30 to 39 in good health. CDR3 bases: TGTGCCAGCAGCTTGGGGGGGGTGCCTGCTTTCTTT. Protein product: CASSLGGVPAFF.